Presented here are 25 T cell receptor beta chains from one specimen sequenced in a study of blood T cells in healthy people across ages. A second PCR, run for about 6 to 12 cycles, used a sample-barcoded 5' primer plus a J-beta primer mix. TCRdb independently ran MiXCR on the 5' RACE reads; one entry per CDR3 protein. Of approximately 780,000 distinct CDR3 sequences listed, roughly 25% were seen once; the top ten hold approximately 2.9%. These data were also filed under a second study, of T cells of mothers and their children.

The source material was blood. These receptors were taken from a boy aged 5-17 years in good health.

J is TRBJ1-5 and V is TRBV12-5, with D uncertain. V gave up 6 bases and J gave up 1 base, with 4 bases separating them. The germline CDR1 and CDR2 sequences are LGHNT and FRNRAP. The CDR3 covers 12 residues. The CDR3: CASGSSNQPQHF. In nucleotides, the CDR3 is TGTGCTAGTGGGTCAAGCAATCAGCCCCAGCATTTT.

The rearrangement uses TRBV20-1 and TRBJ1-6; the D gene is possibly TRBD1 (5 bases). Germline CDR1 reads DFQATT; CDR2 reads SNEGSKA (reference sequence). The CDR3 covers 13 residues. Trimming left V 1 base short and J 7 bases short, with 8 bases between. CDR3 amino acids: CSARAEGNSPLHF. DNA of the CDR3: TGCAGTGCTAGAGCCGAGGGGAATTCACCCCTCCACTTT.

The genes are TRBV30 and TRBJ2-5; D unclear. The CDR3 has 11 amino acids. Per germline, CDR1 GTSNPN and CDR2 SVGIG (reference sequence). The germline V and J ends were trimmed by 7 bases and 6 bases, with 12 bases remaining between them. Written as DNA, the CDR3 is TGTGCCTTTGACCGAGAGAAGACCCAGTACTTC. Translation: CAFDREKTQYF.

The chain carries TRBV7-9 and TRBJ1-2; possibly TRBD1 for D (6 bases). The length of the CDR3 is 13 residues. The V end lost 3 bases, the J end lost 8 bases, and 13 bases lay between the germline ends. CDR1 is SEHNR and CDR2 is FQNEAQ in the germline V gene (reference sequence). The CDR3 here is CASSFLDRLGYTF. CDR3 bases: TGTGCCAGCAGCTTCTTGGACAGATTGGGCTACACCTTC.

This clonotype was counted a few times. The chain carries TRBV12-3 or TRBV12-4 and TRBJ2-7; 7 bases are a match to TRBD1. CDR3 length: 13 amino acids. V shed 7 bases, J shed 6 bases, and the junction held 9 bases outside the gene matches. Written as DNA, the CDR3 is TGTGCCAGCAAGGGGGCGCCAGGGATCGAGCAGTACTTC. Translation: CASKGAPGIEQYF.

The rearrangement uses TRBV29-1 and TRBJ2-3; 7 bases align to TRBD1. This CDR3 contains 14 residues. CDR1 and CDR2 (germline): SQVTM, ANQGSEA. V lost 1 base and J lost 3; bases outside the gene matches: 4. The CDR3 is CSVEGRQGTDTQYF. The CDR3 DNA sequence: TGCAGCGTTGAAGGCCGACAGGGTACAGATACGCAGTATTTT.

This clonotype has just a few counts. The rearrangement links TRBV10-3 to TRBJ1-3; the D gene is possibly TRBD1 (5 bases). Germline V gene lookup returns CDR1 ENHRY and CDR2 SYGVKD. Trimming pared 4 bases from V and 3 bases from J, leaving 10 bases between. This CDR3 contains 14 residues. The CDR3 coding sequence is TGTGCCATCAGTGTTCGGGACGTTGGAAACACCATATATTTT. It is translated as CAISVRDVGNTIYF.

This sequence joins TRBV15 and TRBJ2-1; either TRBD1 or TRBD2 may supply D (6 bases each). In germline, CDR1 is LNHNV, CDR2 YYDKDF (reference sequence). The CDR3 sequence is 17 residues long. Trimming removed 5 bases at V and 5 bases at J, with 22 bases between. The CDR3 protein is CATSGLTQSGANNEQFF. The CDR3 DNA is TGTGCCACCAGCGGATTGACCCAGTCGGGGGCCAACAATGAGCAGTTCTTC.

The chain links TRBV6-2 or TRBV6-3 to TRBJ1-2; maybe TRBD1 (6 bases). V gave up 10 bases and J gave up 7 bases, with 16 bases separating them. The CDR3 covers 12 residues. Germline V gene sequence: CDR1 MNHEY, CDR2 SVGEGT. CDR3 loop: CATASRGGGYTF. In nucleotides, the CDR3 is TGTGCCACCGCCAGCAGGGGAGGTGGCTACACCTTC.

This clonotype was found a few times. For the CDR3, the DNA is TGCGCCAGCAGCTTAGTACTAGCGGGGGTCGAGCAGTACTTC. Protein: CASSLVLAGVEQYF. V gene TRBV5-1 combines with J gene TRBJ2-1; 11 nucleotides line up with TRBD2. The end of the DNA fits TRBJ2-7 better, so the J call may be wrong. This CDR3 has 14 residues. The V gene's germline CDR1 is SGHRS and CDR2 YFSETQ.

This clonotype was seen a handful of times. V gene TRBV7-3 combines with J gene TRBJ2-2, with no clear D. V lost 5 bases and J 7 bases, leaving 8 bases between the germline ends. This CDR3 contains 12 residues. Germline CDR1 and CDR2: SGHTA and FQGTGA. The CDR3 DNA sequence: TGTGCCAGCAGCACGGCGAACGGGGAGCTGTTTTTT. This codes for CASSTANGELFF.

This clonotype appeared a few times. This chain uses TRBV7-9 with TRBJ2-7, with TRBD1 matching 9 bases. The V gene end was trimmed by 7 bases and the J gene end by 7 bases; junction bases not matched to a gene: 8. The CDR3 is 13 amino acids. Germline CDR1 reads SEHNR; CDR2 reads FQNEAQ (reference sequence). This CDR3 reads CASIPGTGKEQYF. Written as DNA, the CDR3 is TGTGCCAGCATCCCCGGGACAGGGAAGGAGCAGTACTTC. Supplemented by reference TRBV7-9 and TRBJ2-7, the full variable domain reads DTGVSQNPRHKITKRGQNVTFRCDPISEHNRLYWYRQTLGQGPEFLTYFQNEAQLEKSRLLSDRFSAERPKGSFSTLEIQRTEQGDSAMYLCASIPGTGKEQYFGPGTRLTVT.

This clonotype appeared a few times. V usage is TRBV10-3 and J usage is TRBJ2-7; 7 bases match TRBD1. V lost 11 bases, J lost 5 bases, and 15 bases stayed unmatched. The germline V gene encodes CDR1 ENHRY and CDR2 SYGVKD. The CDR3 runs 14 residues. CDR3 region: CASQGYSLRDEQYF. CDR3 in DNA: TGTGCCTCACAGGGGTACTCCTTGCGCGACGAGCAGTACTTC.

The chain uses TRBV20-1 and TRBJ2-1; D is unresolved. The CDR3 runs to 15 residues. The germline V gene encodes CDR1 DFQATT and CDR2 SNEGSKA (reference sequence). Trimming shortened V by 7 bases and J by 4 bases, and 20 bases separated the two germline ends. In DNA, the CDR3 is TGCAGTGTTTCTCTTAGGTTAATCGATTACAATGAGCAGTTCTTC. Translated, it gives CSVSLRLIDYNEQFF.

The chain carries TRBV7-2 and TRBJ2-1; TRBD2 is a possible D gene (6 bases). V was pared by 3 bases and J by 0 bases, with 15 bases between. The V gene's germline CDR1 is SGHTA and CDR2 FQGNSA. The CDR3 length is 17 residues. The CDR3 DNA sequence: TGTGCCAGCAGCTTTTGGGTCCTAGCGAGCTCCTACAATGAGCAGTTCTTC. Its protein product is CASSFWVLASSYNEQFF.

Only a few counts were recorded for this clonotype. The CDR3 is CATSDPRDRGAKNIQYF. In DNA form, the CDR3 reads TGTGCCACCAGTGATCCACGGGACAGGGGCGCAAAAAACATTCAGTACTTC. The rearrangement uses TRBV24-1 and TRBJ2-4; 10 bases line up with TRBD1. There are 17 residues in the CDR3. The ends lost 3 bases at V and 4 bases at J; junction bases unmatched: 8. CDR1 and CDR2 (germline): KGHDR, SFDVKD.

This clonotype was seen a few times. The chain recombines TRBV7-2 with TRBJ2-7; a weak D match, TRBD2 (7 bases). CDR3 size: 16 residues. The germline gives CDR1 SGHTA, CDR2 FQGNSA. Trimming removed 6 bases from V and 2 bases from J, with 20 bases in between. The CDR3 protein is CASSLVQGRGTYEQYF. The DNA of the CDR3 is TGTGCCAGCAGTCTCGTGCAGGGGCGGGGGACCTACGAGCAGTACTTC.

This clonotype was seen more than once but under ten times. The gene calls are TRBV5-1 and TRBJ2-1; a possible D gene is TRBD1 (6 bases). V was shortened by 1 base and J by 8 bases, with 13 bases between the two germline ends. Germline CDR1 and CDR2: SGHRS and YFSETQ. The CDR3 has 14 amino acids. CDR3 amino acids: CASSLPRGGHEQFF. CDR3 bases: TGCGCCAGCAGCTTGCCCAGGGGCGGCCATGAGCAGTTCTTC.

The table lists this clonotype with a few counts. The chain uses TRBV6-1 and TRBJ2-5; D may be TRBD1 (6 bases). The CDR3 is 14 residues long. Germline lookup yields CDR1 MNHNS and CDR2 SASEGT. The V end lost 3 bases, the J end lost 4 bases, and 12 bases lay between the germline ends. The CDR3 is CASSETGGRETQYF. The CDR3, as DNA: TGTGCCAGCAGTGAGACAGGAGGAAGAGAGACCCAGTACTTC.

This clonotype turned up a few times. The chain recombines TRBV27 with TRBJ2-6; D is possibly TRBD2 (6 bases). The CDR3 sequence is 17 residues long. Germline CDR1 and CDR2: MNHEY and SMNVEV (reference sequence). V lost 7 bases, J lost 1 base, and 17 bases lay in between. CDR3 in amino acids: CASKFLGGASGANVLTF. Here the CDR3 DNA reads TGTGCCAGCAAATTCTTGGGGGGAGCATCTGGGGCCAACGTCCTGACTTTC.

This clonotype turned up a few times. This chain joins TRBV2 and TRBJ2-7, with 8 bases that match TRBD1. The CDR3 runs to 15 residues. Germline lookup yields CDR1 SNHLY and CDR2 FYNNEI. J lost 2 bases, V lost 3 bases, and 6 bases had no gene match. For the CDR3, the DNA is TGTGCCAGCAGTGAGGGTCAGGGGGCAACCTACGAGCAGTACTTC. It translates to CASSEGQGATYEQYF.

V is TRBV5-1 and J is TRBJ2-1, with D hard to call. CDR3 size: 16 residues. V dropped 5 bases and J dropped 0 bases, with 15 bases sitting between them. Germline CDR1 reads SGHRS; CDR2 reads YFSETQ. CDR3 nucleotides: TGCGCCAGCAGAAAATTGGGGTCGAGCTCCTACAATGAGCAGTTCTTC. Protein product: CASRKLGSSSYNEQFF.

This clonotype showed up just a few times. The rearrangement uses TRBV5-1 and TRBJ2-5; no clear D gene. In germline, CDR1 is SGHRS, CDR2 YFSETQ. The V end lost 2 bases, the J end lost 4 bases, and 15 bases lay between the germline ends. The CDR3 loop spans 15 amino acids. Here the CDR3 reads CASSFDVRLGETQYF. CDR3 DNA sequence: TGCGCCAGCAGCTTCGACGTAAGGTTGGGAGAGACCCAGTACTTC.

This clonotype appeared once. The chain recombines TRBV14 with TRBJ1-3; D call uncertain. Germline CDR1 and CDR2: SGHDN and FVKESK. The CDR3 covers 14 residues. V was shortened by 4 bases and J by 1 base, with 8 bases between the two germline ends. CDR3 DNA: TGTGCCAGCAGCCTCGCGAAATCTGGAAACACCATATATTTT. Its protein is CASSLAKSGNTIYF.

This clonotype was recorded many times. The chain has TRBV6-6 and TRBJ1-2, with 7 nucleotides matching TRBD1. V shed 5 bases and J 5 bases; nucleotides not matched to a gene: 5. Looked up from germline, CDR1 is MNHNY and CDR2 is SVGAGI (reference sequence). CDR3 length: 13 residues. CDR3 amino acids: CASSQGQAYGYTF. For the CDR3, the DNA is TGTGCCAGCAGTCAAGGACAGGCTTATGGCTACACCTTC.